The subject of this entry is one T cell receptor beta chain. The source of the sample is a study of blood T cell repertoires in COVID-19. Looking at the study overall: Acute and convalescent COVID-19 samples came from the United States, Italy and Spain.

All enrollees were roughly 18 to 90 years old and from roughly 26 US areas. TCRdb's copy holds only in-frame clones and misses some; the assay was immunoSEQ multiplex PCR. The sample carries hundreds of thousands of clones, around nine tenths recorded once. The sample taken for sequencing was PBMCs or T cells enriched from blood (not recorded which). This clonotype was obtained from a woman between 50 and 59 years old who had recovered from COVID-19.

DNA of the CDR3: TGCAGCGCAAAAAGGGACTCCAGCTCCTACGAGCAGTACTTC. Its translation: CSAKRDSSSYEQYF. This chain joins TRBV29-1 and TRBJ2-7; possible D gene TRBD2, 6 bases. Deletions cut 7 bases from V and 0 bases from J, with 16 bases between. The CDR3 runs to 14 residues. Germline V gives CDR1 SQVTM, CDR2 ANQGSEA.